This TCR beta chain emerged from a study of T cells in Graves' hyperthyroidism and ophthalmopathy (dated by TCRdb to between 2019 and 2020). Regarding the study in general: Peripheral blood samples were taken at the time of initial diagnosis, prior to any treatment. TCR V-J signatures able to tell the groups apart were searched for in a discovery cohort of 90 to 100 patients, of whom over 40 had Graves' ophthalmopathy and more than 55 had stable Graves' hyperthyroidism. Once sampling was done, hyperthyroidism patients were given methimazole at a starting dose of 30 mg daily, whereas ophthalmopathy patients were given high-dose intravenous methylprednisolone. Thyroid tissue and blood T-cell repertoires from more than five Graves' hyperthyroidism patients were also compared in the study. Whether ophthalmopathy could be predicted prospectively was tested in an independent validation cohort made up of fewer than 20 hyperthyroidism patients plus 17 patients who later progressed to ophthalmopathy. The 85 to 100 discovery patients were randomly split 7:3 into training and test sets. The paper reports TCR Vbeta CDR3 sequencing of approximately 140 peripheral blood samples: 40 to 45 ophthalmopathy, approximately 74 hyperthyroidism and roughly 17 progressor patients. What the study reported, not specific to this receptor: In cross-validation, a model built on a 13 V-J signature told ophthalmopathy apart from stable hyperthyroidism with roughly 87% sensitivity and 81% to 82% specificity, and in testing the same model reached 80%/75%. Sample size was not statistically predetermined, and investigators were not blinded to group allocation. Most expanded thyroid clonotypes (frequency above 0.001) were also found in blood, which suggests that blood repertoires may mirror thyroid immune responses. In validation, progression to ophthalmopathy was predicted by the model with nearly 71% sensitivity and nearly 75% specificity, a median of approximately 6.5 months before onset.

This clonotype has ten or more counts. Its recognized antigen is unknown. Base quality data are lacking; no much larger clone is found one base away. Graves' hyperthyroidism was defined as stable when no progression to ophthalmopathy occurred over 18 months of follow-up. Hyperthyroidism patients were newly diagnosed, with disease duration under 2 months, and aged 18 to 65 years. Any patient with an uncontrolled infection, another autoimmune disease, pregnancy or lactation was excluded. Diagnoses were based on clinical symptoms, serum thyroxine and TRAb, thyroid ultrasound and orbital computed tomography. PBMCs were separated from approximately 9.9 ml of fresh peripheral blood using Ficoll-Paque density gradient centrifugation. Trizol reagent was used to extract total RNA, and RNA quality was then checked on an Agilent 2100 Bioanalyzer. TCR beta CDR3 regions were amplified from RNA transcripts. The first round of RT-PCR for the TCR CDR3 was performed with the HTBI primer set and the Qiagen OneStep RT-PCR kit. The libraries were constructed in a second round of multiplex PCR and then size-selected and purified. Libraries were sequenced paired-end with 100 bp reads on an Illumina HiSeq2000. As for the original processing: SOAPnuke was used to process the raw data, with reads discarded if the reads contained adapters or uncalled bases, had a mean Phred below 15, or lacked an exact constant-primer or identifier match. COPE v1.2.5 was used to merge the high-quality paired reads, and each unique nucleotide sequence was defined as a clonotype. MiTCR v1.1 was used to align clonotypes to the IMGT TRBV, TRBD and TRBJ reference segments. Only V-J combinations with frequency above 0.0001, covering 99% to 99.2% of repertoires, were analysed. A TCS score was defined as the ratio between F50 (clonal expansion) and ExV (chaos), using BLOSUM62-based TCRdist between CDR3 peptides within each V-J. Welch's t-statistics and random forest reduced 450 to 600 V-J features to some 14, which were used in a naive Bayes classifier (R e1071). TCRdb trimmed public reads at Q25 via fastp, called clones via MiXCR and kept in-frame beta chains. Each entry is one CDR3 protein sequence, shown with its most common DNA and genes. These V and J calls derive from TCRdb rather than the authors' analysis. Present in this sample are under 350,000 distinct CDR3 sequences, roughly an eighth of which were seen just once. The ten largest clones add up to approximately 7.9% of the sample.

Inclusive of the bounding cysteine and phenylalanine, the CDR3 is 11 residues long. Of the read, only the CDR3 DNA is kept; its 33 bases are in frame from base 1. In the germline V gene (reference sequence), CDR1 corresponds to DFQATT and CDR2 to SNEGSKA. V is clipped by 7 bases and J by 5 bases, and the sequence between their germline boundaries is 11 bases long. Material: blood. This TCR came from a middle-aged woman with Graves' hyperthyroidism. This chain joins TRBV20-1 to TRBJ2-5; the D gene assignment is ambiguous. The CDR3 loop reads CSGESQETQYF. Read as DNA, the sequence is TGCAGTGGTGAGAGTCAGGAGACCCAGTACTTC.